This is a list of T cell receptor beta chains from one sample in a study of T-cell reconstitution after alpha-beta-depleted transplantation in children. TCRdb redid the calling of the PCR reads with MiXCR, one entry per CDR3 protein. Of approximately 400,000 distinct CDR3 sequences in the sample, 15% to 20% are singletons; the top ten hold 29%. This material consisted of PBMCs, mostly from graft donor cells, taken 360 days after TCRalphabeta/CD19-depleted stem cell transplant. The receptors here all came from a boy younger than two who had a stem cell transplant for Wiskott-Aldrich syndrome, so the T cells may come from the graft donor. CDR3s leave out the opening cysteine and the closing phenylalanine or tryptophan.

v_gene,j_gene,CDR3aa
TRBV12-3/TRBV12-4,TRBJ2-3,ASSWDYPSTDTQY
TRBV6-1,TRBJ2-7,ASSKPGTPYEQY
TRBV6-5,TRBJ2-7,ASSYFPFWQSSYEQY
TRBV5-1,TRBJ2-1,ASSLELAGHNEQF
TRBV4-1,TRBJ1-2,ASSPSRLRDGGTYGYT
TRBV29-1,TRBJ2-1,SVDGTSPYNEQF
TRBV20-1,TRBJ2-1,SAGGGGSYNEQF
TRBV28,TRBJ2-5,ASSKFWTNQETQY
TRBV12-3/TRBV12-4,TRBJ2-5,ASSSRRGLQAQY
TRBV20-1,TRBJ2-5,SASPTDRWETQY
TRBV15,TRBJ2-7,ATSRGARDEQY
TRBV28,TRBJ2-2,ASNDPGLASTSTGELF